A single sample gave rise to the 21 T cell receptor beta chains below, sequenced in a study of control samples from healthy donors and cancer patients. Assay: immunoSEQ multiplex PCR; the TCRdb copy retains only in-frame clones and omits some. In the table there are around 140,000 clones, 90% to 95% of which are singletons. The sequencing input was blood. These receptors were obtained from a man in his forties in good health.

The rearrangement links TRBV10-3 to TRBJ2-7; TRBD1 might be the D (6 bases). V dropped 6 bases and J dropped 2 bases, with 14 bases sitting between them. CDR3 length equals 14 residues. From germline, CDR1 is ENHRY and CDR2 SYGVKD. In DNA form, the CDR3 reads TGTGCCATCAGGGACACCGGGACACCCTACGAGCAGTACTTC. This gives the protein CAIRDTGTPYEQYF.

The V gene is TRBV6-1, the J gene TRBJ2-2; D may be TRBD1 or TRBD2 (5 bases each). The V end was cut by 1 base, the J end by 6 bases, with 12 bases between. CDR1 and CDR2 (germline): MNHNS, SASEGT. The CDR3 is 15 amino acids. The CDR3 DNA follows: TGTGCCAGCAGTGAAGGGTCCATGGGGGCCGGGGAGCTGTTTTTT. This translates into CASSEGSMGAGELFF.

The chain employs TRBV10-3 and TRBJ2-6; D remains ambiguous. Germline CDR1 is ENHRY and CDR2 is SYGVKD. CDR3 length equals 16 residues. V lost 3 bases and J 3 bases, leaving 12 bases between the germline ends. The CDR3 DNA follows: TGTGCCATCAGTGAAGGACCCAAGGGTGGGGCCAACGTCCTGACTTTC. The encoded protein is CAISEGPKGGANVLTF.

The rearrangement uses TRBV4-2 and TRBJ1-6, with D perhaps matching TRBD1 (5 bases). V was clipped by 1 base and J by 0 bases, with 13 bases between them. Germline CDR1 and CDR2: LGHNA and YNFKEQ. This CDR3 region has 18 residues. CDR3 nucleotides: TGTGCCAGCAGCCAAGTCCACGGGGACCTCTCCTATAATTCACCCCTCCACTTT. It is translated as CASSQVHGDLSYNSPLHF.

The rearrangement uses TRBV7-9 and TRBJ2-1; 8 bases match TRBD2. V lost 5 bases to trimming and J lost 6 bases; unmatched junction nucleotides: 9. The length of the CDR3 is 15 residues. Germline V gene data show CDR1 as SEHNR and CDR2 as FQNEAQ (reference sequence). The chain's CDR3 is CASSPSGGPSNEQFF. The CDR3 bases are TGTGCCAGCAGCCCTTCGGGGGGGCCCTCCAATGAGCAGTTCTTC.

The chain joins TRBV3-1 (or the pseudogene TRBV3-2) to TRBJ1-6; D possibly corresponds to TRBD1 (6 bases). CDR1 is LGHDT and CDR2 is YNNKEL in the germline V gene (reference sequence). V lost 1 base, J lost 10 bases, and 20 bases lay in between. The CDR3 totals 17 residues. CDR3 in amino acids: CASSQGGGGPRRSPLHF. The CDR3 DNA follows: TGTGCCAGCAGCCAAGGAGGGGGGGGGCCCCGGAGGTCACCCCTCCACTTT.

This chain connects TRBV11-2 to TRBJ2-5; TRBD1 matches at 9 bases. V trimming: 0 bases; J trimming: 4 bases; junction bases outside the gene matches: 6. Germline V gene sequence: CDR1 SGHAT, CDR2 FQNNGV. The CDR3 covers 16 residues. The CDR3 nucleotides read TGTGCCAGCAGCTTAGAAACAGGGGGCCTTGGAGAGACCCAGTACTTC. Translation: CASSLETGGLGETQYF.

A word on this clone: Other DNA sequences in this sample translate to the same CDR3. The chain has TRBV7-9 and TRBJ2-3; D not certain. V was trimmed by 3 bases and J by 0 bases, leaving 10 bases between them. The length of the CDR3 is 15 residues. Per the germline V gene, CDR1 is SEHNR and CDR2 is FQNEAQ (reference sequence). CDR3 in DNA: TGTGCCAGCAGCTTCACTGGCTCGAGCACAGATACGCAGTATTTT. Translating it yields CASSFTGSSTDTQYF.

This chain links TRBV28 with TRBJ2-2, with 12 bases fitting TRBD2. V lost 6 bases to trimming and J lost 4 bases; unmatched junction nucleotides: 3. The length of the CDR3 is 15 residues. CDR1 MDHEN and CDR2 SYDVKM come from the germline V gene. The CDR3 DNA sequence: TGTGCCAGCAGCTTGGGACTAGCGGGCACCGGGGAGCTGTTTTTT. This encodes CASSLGLAGTGELFF.

The chain carries TRBV5-1 and TRBJ2-7; 10 bases fit TRBD2. V lost 4 bases and J lost 2; bases outside the gene matches: 6. This CDR3 is built from 15 residues. Germline V gene data show CDR1 as SGHRS and CDR2 as YFSETQ. CDR3 residues: CASSLGTSETYEQYF. In DNA, the CDR3 is TGCGCCAGCAGCCTCGGGACTAGCGAAACCTACGAGCAGTACTTC.

J is TRBJ2-2 and V is TRBV7-9; 7 nucleotides agree with TRBD2. The germline V gene encodes CDR1 SEHNR and CDR2 FQNEAQ (reference sequence). Germline trimming cut 4 bases from V and 3 bases from J; bases unmatched to any gene: 8. The CDR3 loop spans 16 amino acids. The CDR3: CASSYPWAGDTGELFF. CDR3 sequence (DNA): TGTGCCAGCAGCTACCCTTGGGCGGGGGACACCGGGGAGCTGTTTTTT.

J is TRBJ2-5 and V is TRBV6-5; D uncertain. The germline V and J ends were trimmed by 7 bases and 1 base, with 7 bases remaining between them. The germline gives CDR1 MNHEY, CDR2 SVGAGI. The CDR3 is 12 residues long. The CDR3 spells CASTGRQETQYF. CDR3 sequence (DNA): TGTGCCAGCACAGGACGCCAAGAGACCCAGTACTTC.

CDR3 coding DNA: TGTGCCAGCAGTGGTACAGAGTATAATTCACCCCTCCACTTT. Its protein is CASSGTEYNSPLHF. This sequence joins TRBV7-9 and TRBJ1-6; the D is unclear. There are 14 residues in the CDR3. Trimming took off 6 bases at V and 4 bases at J, with 10 bases between the two ends. Germline V CDR1 and CDR2: SEHNR, FQNEAQ (reference sequence).

This clone was detected once. The V gene is TRBV7-9, the J gene TRBJ2-3, with D unresolved. Trimming took 0 bases from V and 4 from J, leaving 5 bases between them. The V gene's germline CDR1 is SEHNR and CDR2 FQNEAQ (reference sequence). The CDR3 spans 13 residues. This CDR3 is CASSLAAADTQYF. CDR3 sequence (DNA): TGTGCCAGCAGCTTAGCTGCGGCAGATACGCAGTATTTT. Supplemented by reference TRBV7-9 and TRBJ2-3, the full variable domain reads DTGVSQNPRHKITKRGQNVTFRCDPISEHNRLYWYRQTLGQGPEFLTYFQNEAQLEKSRLLSDRFSAERPKGSFSTLEIQRTEQGDSAMYLCASSLAAADTQYFGPGTRLTVL.

This clone has just one count. The chain has TRBV19 and TRBJ2-1; 13 bases match TRBD2. With V trimmed by 6 bases and J by 5 bases, 4 bases remained unmatched. The V gene's germline CDR1 is LNHDA and CDR2 SQIVND (reference sequence). The CDR3 is 15 residues long. CDR3 amino acids: CASSFGTSGNNEQFF. DNA for the CDR3: TGTGCCAGTAGCTTCGGGACTAGCGGGAACAATGAGCAGTTCTTC.

The J gene is TRBJ2-1, the V gene TRBV9; TRBD2 matches 9 bases. Germline V gives CDR1 SGDLS, CDR2 YYNGEE. The trim removed 1 base at V and 3 bases at J, leaving 2 bases unmatched. This CDR3 is 15 amino acids long. The CDR3 here is CASSVTAGGYNEQFF. In DNA, the CDR3 is TGTGCCAGCAGCGTAACAGCGGGGGGCTACAATGAGCAGTTCTTC.

The J gene is TRBJ1-1, the V gene TRBV3-1 (or the pseudogene TRBV3-2); 7 bases align to TRBD1. The CDR3 extends over 14 amino acids. Germline V gene lookup returns CDR1 LGHDT and CDR2 YNNKEL (reference sequence). V dropped 6 bases and J dropped 7; count of bases not matched to a gene: 11. For the CDR3, the DNA is TGTGCCAGCAGACGAACAGGGGTGAGGAGTGAAGCTTTCTTT. It yields the protein CASRRTGVRSEAFF.

The chain recombines TRBV7-8 with TRBJ2-5, with 13 bases lining up with TRBD2. V lost 5 bases to trimming and J lost 6 bases; unmatched junction nucleotides: 6. The CDR3 extends over 15 amino acids. CDR1 is SGHVS, CDR2 FQNEAQ, per germline. CDR3 sequence reads: CASSPLAGGKQTQYF. The CDR3 nucleotides are TGTGCCAGCAGCCCACTAGCGGGGGGGAAACAGACCCAGTACTTC.

The V call is TRBV13, the J call TRBJ1-1; 7 bases map to TRBD1. The J segment lost 1 base and the V segment lost 5 bases, leaving 7 bases of the junction unmatched. The CDR3 consists of 15 residues. In germline, CDR1 is PRHDT, CDR2 FYEKMQ (reference sequence). The CDR3 nucleotides are TGTGCCAGCAGCACTTGGACAGGATCGAACACTGAAGCTTTCTTT. This encodes CASSTWTGSNTEAFF.

V and J are TRBV11-2 and TRBJ2-7; D remains unclear. Germline values: CDR1 SGHAT, CDR2 FQNNGV. CDR3 length equals 11 residues. Trimming left V 3 bases short and J 3 bases short, with 3 bases between. The CDR3, as DNA: TGTGCCAGCAGCTTGAACTACGAGCAGTACTTC. Translation: CASSLNYEQYF.

The chain joins TRBV27 to TRBJ1-2, with 7 nucleotides matching TRBD1. Trimming removed 9 bases from V and 4 bases from J; junction bases left unmatched: 5. The length of the CDR3 is 12 residues. CDR1 is MNHEY and CDR2 is SMNVEV in the germline V gene (reference sequence). For the CDR3, the DNA is TGTGCCAGTTCCGGGACAGTCTATGGCTACACCTTC. It encodes CASSGTVYGYTF.